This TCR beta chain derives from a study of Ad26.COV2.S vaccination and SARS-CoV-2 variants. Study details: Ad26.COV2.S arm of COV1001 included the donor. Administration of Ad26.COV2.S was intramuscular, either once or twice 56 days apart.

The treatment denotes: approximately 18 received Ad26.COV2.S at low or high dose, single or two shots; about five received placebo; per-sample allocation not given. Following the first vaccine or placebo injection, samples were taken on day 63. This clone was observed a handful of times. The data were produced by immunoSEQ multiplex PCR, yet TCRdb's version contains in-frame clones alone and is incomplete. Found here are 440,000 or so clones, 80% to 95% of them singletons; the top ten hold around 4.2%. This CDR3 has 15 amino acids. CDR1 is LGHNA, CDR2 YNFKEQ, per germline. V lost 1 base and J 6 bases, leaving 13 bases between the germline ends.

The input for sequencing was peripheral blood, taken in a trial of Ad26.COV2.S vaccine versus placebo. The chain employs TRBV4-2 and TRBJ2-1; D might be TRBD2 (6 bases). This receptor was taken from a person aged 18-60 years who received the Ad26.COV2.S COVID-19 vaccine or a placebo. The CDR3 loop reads CASSQGRETPNEQFF. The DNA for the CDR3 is TGTGCCAGCAGCCAAGGACGGGAGACCCCCAATGAGCAGTTCTTC.